Listed below are T cell receptor beta chains from one sample, sequenced in a study of cytomegalovirus exposure and HLA in healthy donors. The repertoire was sequenced with immunoSEQ multiplex PCR; TCRdb's copy has only in-frame clones and lacks some. The sample lists under 150,000 clones, about 71% occurring once. The material sequenced was PBMCs. The receptors derive from a woman aged 60-75 years in good health and CMV-seropositive. The CDR3 runs from the conserved cysteine through the conserved F or W. A D gene is named only where the DNA matches it firmly. Not every row has a clone size; where given, it reads once, few, many or a size class.

j_call v_call d_call clone_size cdr3_nt cdr3_aa
TRBJ2-7 TRBV7-9 TRBD2 NA TGTTCCAGCATCCCCCCCGGGACTAGCCGAGTCTACGAGCAGTACTTC CSSIPPGTSRVYEQYF
TRBJ1-6 TRBV9 TRBD1 few TGTGCCAGCAGCTTGACAGGGATGGTAGATTCACCCCTCCACTTT CASSLTGMVDSPLHF
TRBJ1-4 TRBV7-9 NA NA TGTGCCAGCACCAAGGGGAGGGGTGATGAAAAACTGTTTTTT CASTKGRGDEKLFF
TRBJ2-3 TRBV5-8 TRBD1 NA TGTGCCAGCAGCTTCGGGACAGGGATCTTCACAGATACGCAGTATTTT CASSFGTGIFTDTQYF
TRBJ1-2 TRBV6-5 TRBD1 NA TGTGCCAGCAGGCCGATTGGACAGGTTCTGTATGGCTACACCTTC CASRPIGQVLYGYTF
TRBJ2-7 TRBV7-6 TRBD1 once TGTGCCAGCAGCTTAGTACAGGGGGCGTACGAGCAGTACTTC CASSLVQGAYEQYF
TRBJ1-2 TRBV19 NA few TGTGCCAGTAGTAACCTCAGGGGATCCTATGGCTACACCTTC CASSNLRGSYGYTF
TRBJ1-1 TRBV29-1 NA NA TGCAGCGTCGGGATTGGGTTGAACACTGAAGCTTTCTTT CSVGIGLNTEAFF
TRBJ1-5 TRBV2 NA once TGTGCCAGCAGTGAAGAGGGGGGGAGAAGAGCCGGGCCCCAGCATTTT CASSEEGGRRAGPQHF
TRBJ1-3 TRBV9 TRBD1 NA TGTGCCAGCAGCGTCGGGACAGGGATCTTTGGAAACACCATATATTTT CASSVGTGIFGNTIYF
TRBJ1-6 TRBV6-6 NA NA TGTGCCAGCAACGGACAGAGCTCCTATAATTCACCCCTCCACTTT CASNGQSSYNSPLHF
TRBJ1-1 TRBV11-3 NA NA TGTGCCAGCAGCCCCACAGGGACCACTGAAGCTTTCTTT CASSPTGTTEAFF
TRBJ2-2 TRBV10-1 NA NA TGCGCCAGCAGGGGCGATAGCACCGGGGAGCTGTTTTTT CASRGDSTGELFF
TRBJ2-2 TRBV27 TRBD1 NA TGTGCCAGCAGTTCACCGGGACAGGGGGATGGCGGGGAGCTGTTTTTT CASSSPGQGDGGELFF
TRBJ2-5 TRBV20-1 TRBD2 few TGCGGGCGGGGGGGGGCGGAGACCCAGTACTTC CGRGGAETQYF
TRBJ2-7 TRBV19 NA NA TGTGCCAGCAATCGGGCAGGGGAGCTCTACGAGCAGTACTTC CASNRAGELYEQYF
TRBJ1-2 TRBV6-1 NA NA TGTGCCAGCAGTTGGCGGGTGCAGGATGGCTACACCTTC CASSWRVQDGYTF
TRBJ2-7 TRBV7-3 NA once TGTGCCAGCAGCTTAAATTCACCGGGGGAGCAGTACTTC CASSLNSPGEQYF
TRBJ2-6 TRBV6-4 NA NA TGTGCCAGCAGTGAGTACTCTGGGGCCAACGTCCTGACTTTC CASSEYSGANVLTF
TRBJ2-5 TRBV27 NA NA TGTGCCAGCAGCCCGAAGGGGACCGGGGAGCGGGTCCGGGGGTACTTC CASSPKGTGERVRGYF
TRBJ1-2 TRBV6-6 NA few TGTGCCAGCATCCCCCAAGACGGACATCTATACACCTTC CASIPQDGHLYTF
TRBJ1-2 TRBV4-1 NA once TGCGCCAGCAGCCAAGAAGCGCAGCTAACTAACTATGGCTACACCTTC CASSQEAQLTNYGYTF
TRBJ1-5 TRBV5-1 NA NA TGCGCCAGCAGCCTGGGGCCAGGCCCGAATCAGCCCCAGCATTTT CASSLGPGPNQPQHF
TRBJ1-2 TRBV7-8 NA NA TGTGCCAGCAGCTTAACGGTCGCAAGCTATGGCTACACCTTC CASSLTVASYGYTF
TRBJ1-2 TRBV7-9 NA few TGTGCCAGCAGCTTCTTGGAACGCGCAGGGATCGGCTATGGCTACACCTTC CASSFLERAGIGYGYTF
TRBJ1-3 TRBV15 NA NA TGTGCCACCAGCAGAGCCAGGGGAGGGCGAAACACCATATATTTT CATSRARGGRNTIYF
TRBJ1-6 TRBV18 TRBD1 few TGTGCCAGCTCACCACCGGGACAGACAAATTCACCCCTCCACTTT CASSPPGQTNSPLHF
TRBJ1-2 TRBV6-4 NA NA TGTGCCAGCAGTGAGTGTAGCATTCGGAATGTCGACTATGGCTACACCTTC CASSECSIRNVDYGYTF